Here is one T cell receptor beta chain with its context. Method: immunoSEQ multiplex PCR; TCRdb's copy keeps in-frame clones and lacks some. Among tens of thousands of clones listed, about 88% were seen once. These data are taken from a study of OX40 agonist ivuxolimab in advanced cancers. Overall study context: Treatment of patients was with ivuxolimab, an agonistic anti-OX40 (CD134) antibody. Averaging about 60 years in age, with a range of 23 to 79, the cohort was 65% to 85% male.

V was pared by 0 bases and J by 4 bases, with 15 bases between. This CDR3 has 16 amino acids. CDR1 is LGHNA, CDR2 YNFKEQ, per germline. The V and J genes are TRBV4-2 and TRBJ1-2, with D possibly TRBD1 on 5 matching bases. The sequenced sample was CD4+ or CD8+ T cells sorted from blood, obtained in a trial of the OX40 agonist ivuxolimab. This receptor was taken from an adult with an advanced solid tumor such as melanoma, head and neck, liver or kidney cancer. The CDR3 coding sequence is TGTGCCAGCAGCCAAGATTTCCGGACAACCTTCTATGGCTACACCTTC. Residues: CASSQDFRTTFYGYTF.